The clone carrying this T cell receptor (beta chain) was picked up a small number of times. Antigen: not known. Using quantitative 5'-RACE with molecular barcodes, the authors made TCR beta libraries. TCRdb ran MiXCR on the 5' RACE reads and lists one entry per CDR3 protein. The sample holds about 350,000 distinct CDR3 sequences, about 20% seen once. This specimen comes from a study of CD8 T cells in ankylosing spondylitis. Notes on the study in general: Those disease-linked clones were CD8+; they were also relatively rare in peripheral blood. Researchers reportedly found disease-linked clones significantly enriched in matched ankylosing spondylitis synovial fluid. A number of the motif variants had already been described in reactive arthritis synovial fluid and blood.

Trimming took off 0 bases at V and 2 bases at J, with 8 bases between the two ends. Per germline, CDR1 DFQATT and CDR2 SNEGSKA (reference sequence). This CDR3 has 14 amino acids. The receptor was derived from a male donor with ankylosing spondylitis or in good health (not recorded which). Material: blood, either unsorted or a sorted T cell fraction (not recorded which). The V and J genes are TRBV20-1 and TRBJ2-1, with TRBD2 as a possible D gene (5 bases). CDR3 residues: CSARDLATYNEQFF. CDR3 coding DNA: TGCAGTGCTAGAGATTTAGCGACCTACAATGAGCAGTTCTTC.